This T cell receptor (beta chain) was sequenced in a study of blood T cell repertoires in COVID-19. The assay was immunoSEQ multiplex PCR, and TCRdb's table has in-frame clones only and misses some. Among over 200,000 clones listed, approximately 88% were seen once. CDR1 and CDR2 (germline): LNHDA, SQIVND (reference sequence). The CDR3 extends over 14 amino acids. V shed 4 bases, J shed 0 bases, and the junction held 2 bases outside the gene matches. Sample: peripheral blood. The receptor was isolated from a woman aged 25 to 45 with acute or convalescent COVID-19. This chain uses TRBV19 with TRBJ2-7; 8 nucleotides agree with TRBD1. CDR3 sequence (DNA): TGTGCCAGTAGTACCGGACAGGGCTCCTACGAGCAGTACTTC. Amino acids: CASSTGQGSYEQYF.